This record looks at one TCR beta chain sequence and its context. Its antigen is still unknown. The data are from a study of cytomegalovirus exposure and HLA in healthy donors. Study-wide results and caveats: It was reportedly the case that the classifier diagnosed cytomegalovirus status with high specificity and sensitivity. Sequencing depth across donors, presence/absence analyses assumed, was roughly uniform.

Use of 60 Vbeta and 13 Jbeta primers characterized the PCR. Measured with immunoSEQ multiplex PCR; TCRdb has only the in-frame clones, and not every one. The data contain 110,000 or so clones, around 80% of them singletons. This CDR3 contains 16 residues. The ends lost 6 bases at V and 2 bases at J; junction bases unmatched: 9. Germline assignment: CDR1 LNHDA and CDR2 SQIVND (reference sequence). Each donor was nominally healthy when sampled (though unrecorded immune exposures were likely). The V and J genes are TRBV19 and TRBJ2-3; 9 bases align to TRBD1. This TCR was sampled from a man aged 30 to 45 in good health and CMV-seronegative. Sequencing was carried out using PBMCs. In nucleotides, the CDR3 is TGTGCCAGTAGGTCCACCGGGACAGGGCTCACAGATACGCAGTATTTT. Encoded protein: CASRSTGTGLTDTQYF.